The T cell receptor (beta chain) described here comes from a study of regulatory T cells in long-lasting Graves disease. The study's findings and limits: Relative to newly diagnosed Graves' patients, persistent ones had lower TCR diversity.

CDR3 regions were amplified by Arm-PCR using iRepertoire HTBI primers to build TCR beta libraries. TCRdb analysed the multiplex PCR reads with MiXCR anew, one entry per CDR3 protein. The table lists about 660,000 distinct CDR3 sequences, 30% of them singletons. Regarding time point: persistent/refractory GD, antithyroid drugs over 5 years with positive TRAb. PBMC RNA was the source of the TCR library. The CDR3 covers 15 residues. CDR1 SEHNR and CDR2 FQNEAQ come from the germline V gene (reference sequence). V was cut by 5 bases and J by 5 bases, with 18 bases left in between. Remarks on this clonotype: What it binds is unknown.

The rearrangement links TRBV7-9 to TRBJ1-1; no reliable D call. The sequenced sample was peripheral blood mononuclear cells (PBMCs), obtained when the disease was refractory, from a patient treated with antithyroid drugs. This TCR was recovered from a female donor with Graves disease. CDR3 in DNA: TGTGCCAGCAGCCCAGGTGGGCGGGCGGTGACTGAAGCTTTCTTT. Amino acids: CASSPGGRAVTEAFF.